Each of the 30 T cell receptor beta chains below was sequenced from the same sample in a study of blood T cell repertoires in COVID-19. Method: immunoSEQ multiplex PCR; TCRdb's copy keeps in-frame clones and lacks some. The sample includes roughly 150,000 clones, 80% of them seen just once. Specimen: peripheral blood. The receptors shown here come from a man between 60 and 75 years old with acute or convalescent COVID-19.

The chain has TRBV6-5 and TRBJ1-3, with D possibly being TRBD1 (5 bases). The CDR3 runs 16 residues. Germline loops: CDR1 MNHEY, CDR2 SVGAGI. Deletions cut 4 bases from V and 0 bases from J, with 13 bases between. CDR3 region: CASSLTGVSSGNTIYF. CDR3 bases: TGTGCCAGCAGTTTAACAGGTGTGAGCTCTGGAAACACCATATATTTT.

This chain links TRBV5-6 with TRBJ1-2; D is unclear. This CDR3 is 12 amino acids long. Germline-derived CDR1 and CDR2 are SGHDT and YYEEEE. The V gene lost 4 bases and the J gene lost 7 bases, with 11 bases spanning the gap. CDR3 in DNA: TGTGCCAGCAGCCCTTCCAGATCTGGCTACACCTTC. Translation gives CASSPSRSGYTF. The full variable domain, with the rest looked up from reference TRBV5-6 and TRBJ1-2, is DAGVTQSPTHLIKTRGQQVTLRCSPKSGHDTVSWYQQALGQGPQFIFQYYEEEERQRGNFPDRFSGHQFPNYSSELNVNALLLGDSALYLCASSPSRSGYTFGSGTRLTVV.

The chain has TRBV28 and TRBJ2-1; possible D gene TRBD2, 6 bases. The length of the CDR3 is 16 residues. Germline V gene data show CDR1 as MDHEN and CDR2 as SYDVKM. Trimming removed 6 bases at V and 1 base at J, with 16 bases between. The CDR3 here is CASSSFGSGSYNEQFF. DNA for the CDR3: TGTGCCAGCAGCTCGTTTGGGAGCGGGTCCTACAATGAGCAGTTCTTC.

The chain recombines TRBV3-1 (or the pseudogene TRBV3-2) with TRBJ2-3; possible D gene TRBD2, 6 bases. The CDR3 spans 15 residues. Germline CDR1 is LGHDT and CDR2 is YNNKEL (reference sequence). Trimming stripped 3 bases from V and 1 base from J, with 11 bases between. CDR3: CASSHSGYRTDTQYF. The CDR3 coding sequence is TGTGCCAGCAGCCATAGCGGATACCGCACAGATACGCAGTATTTT.

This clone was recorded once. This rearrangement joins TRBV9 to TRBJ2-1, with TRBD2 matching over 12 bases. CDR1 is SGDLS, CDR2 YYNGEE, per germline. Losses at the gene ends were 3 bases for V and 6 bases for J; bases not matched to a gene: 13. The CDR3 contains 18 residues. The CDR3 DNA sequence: TGTGCCAGCAGCGCCCGAGGGCTAGCGGGGGGGCGGGGCAATGAGCAGTTCTTC. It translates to CASSARGLAGGRGNEQFF.

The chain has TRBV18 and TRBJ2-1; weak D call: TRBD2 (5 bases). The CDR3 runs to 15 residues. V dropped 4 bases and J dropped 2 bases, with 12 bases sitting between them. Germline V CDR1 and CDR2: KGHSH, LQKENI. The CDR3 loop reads CASSLDGLTYNEQFF. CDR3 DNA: TGTGCCAGCTCACTCGACGGACTTACCTACAATGAGCAGTTCTTC.

CDR3: CASSPTSVTGATQYF. The CDR3 nucleotides are TGTGCCAGCAGCCCTACTAGCGTCACGGGCGCGACGCAGTATTTT. This chain connects TRBV7-3 to TRBJ2-3; TRBD2 aligns across 7 bases. The CDR3 sequence is 15 residues long. V lost 5 bases to trimming and J lost 9 bases; unmatched junction nucleotides: 14. Germline V gene sequence: CDR1 SGHTA, CDR2 FQGTGA.

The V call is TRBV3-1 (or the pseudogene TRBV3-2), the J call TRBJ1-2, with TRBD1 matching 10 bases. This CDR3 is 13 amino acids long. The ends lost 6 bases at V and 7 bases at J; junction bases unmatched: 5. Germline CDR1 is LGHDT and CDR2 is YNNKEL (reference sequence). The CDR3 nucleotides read TGTGCCAGCAGAACCGGGACAGGGGCTGGCTACACCTTC. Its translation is CASRTGTGAGYTF.

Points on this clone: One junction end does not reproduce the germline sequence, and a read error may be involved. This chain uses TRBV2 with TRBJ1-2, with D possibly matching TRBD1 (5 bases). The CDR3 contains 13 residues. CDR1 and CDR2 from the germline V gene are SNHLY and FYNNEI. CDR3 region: CASSEALQGRANF. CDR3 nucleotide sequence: TGTGCCAGCAGTGAAGCGCTTCAGGGTAGGGCAAACTTC.

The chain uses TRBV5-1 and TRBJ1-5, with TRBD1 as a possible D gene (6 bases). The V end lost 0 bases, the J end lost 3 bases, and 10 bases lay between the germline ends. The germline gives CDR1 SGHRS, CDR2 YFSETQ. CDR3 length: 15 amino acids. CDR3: CASSLDGQLNQPQHF. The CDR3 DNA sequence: TGCGCCAGCAGCTTGGACGGACAGCTCAATCAGCCCCAGCATTTT.

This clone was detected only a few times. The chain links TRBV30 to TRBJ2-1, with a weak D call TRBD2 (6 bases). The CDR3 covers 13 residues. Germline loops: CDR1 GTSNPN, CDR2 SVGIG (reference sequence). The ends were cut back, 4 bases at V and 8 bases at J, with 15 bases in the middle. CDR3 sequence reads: CAWNQASAHEQFF. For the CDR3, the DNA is TGTGCCTGGAACCAGGCTAGCGCCCATGAGCAGTTCTTC.

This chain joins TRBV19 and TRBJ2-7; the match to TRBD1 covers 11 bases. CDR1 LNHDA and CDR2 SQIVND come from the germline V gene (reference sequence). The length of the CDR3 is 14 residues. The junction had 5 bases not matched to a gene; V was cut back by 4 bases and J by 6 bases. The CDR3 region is CASSTTGQGVEQYF. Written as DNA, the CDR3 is TGTGCCAGTAGTACCACGGGACAGGGGGTCGAGCAGTACTTC.

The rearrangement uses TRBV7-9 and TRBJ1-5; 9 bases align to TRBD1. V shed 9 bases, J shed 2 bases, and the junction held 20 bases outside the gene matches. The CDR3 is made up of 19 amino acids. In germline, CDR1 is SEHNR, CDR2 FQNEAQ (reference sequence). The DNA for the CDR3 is TGTGCCAGGTCGATCCGGGACAGGGAACCCCTATGGCGCAATCAGCCCCAGCATTTT. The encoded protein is CARSIRDREPLWRNQPQHF.

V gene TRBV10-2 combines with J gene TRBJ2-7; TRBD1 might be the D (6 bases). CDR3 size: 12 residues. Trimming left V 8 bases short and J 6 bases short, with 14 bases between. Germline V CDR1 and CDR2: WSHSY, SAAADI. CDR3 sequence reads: CASVQGDGEQYF. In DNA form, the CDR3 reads TGCGCCAGCGTACAGGGAGATGGCGAGCAGTACTTC.

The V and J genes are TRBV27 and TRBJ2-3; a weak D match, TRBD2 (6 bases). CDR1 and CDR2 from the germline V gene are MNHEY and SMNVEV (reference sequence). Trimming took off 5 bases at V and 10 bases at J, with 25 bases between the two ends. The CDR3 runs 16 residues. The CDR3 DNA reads TGTGCCAGCAGTCCCCAGACAGCAAGCGGAGGGGTTCCGCAGTATTTT. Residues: CASSPQTASGGVPQYF.

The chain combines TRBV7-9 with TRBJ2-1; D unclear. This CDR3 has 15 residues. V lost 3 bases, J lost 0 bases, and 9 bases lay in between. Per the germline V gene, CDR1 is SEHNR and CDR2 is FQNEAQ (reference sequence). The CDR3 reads CASSFLTSSYNEQFF. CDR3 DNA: TGTGCCAGCAGCTTCCTTACGAGCTCCTACAATGAGCAGTTCTTC.

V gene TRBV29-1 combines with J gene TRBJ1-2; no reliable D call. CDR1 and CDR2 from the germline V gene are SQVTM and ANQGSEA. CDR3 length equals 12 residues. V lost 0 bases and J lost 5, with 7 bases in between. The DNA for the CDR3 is TGCAGCGTTGAAGATAGTTCTTATGGCTACACCTTC. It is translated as CSVEDSSYGYTF.

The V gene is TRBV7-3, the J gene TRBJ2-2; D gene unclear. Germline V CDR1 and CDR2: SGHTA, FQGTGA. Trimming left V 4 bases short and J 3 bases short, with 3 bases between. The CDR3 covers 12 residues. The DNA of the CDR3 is TGTGCCAGCAGCTCGGACACCGGGGAGCTGTTTTTT. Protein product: CASSSDTGELFF.

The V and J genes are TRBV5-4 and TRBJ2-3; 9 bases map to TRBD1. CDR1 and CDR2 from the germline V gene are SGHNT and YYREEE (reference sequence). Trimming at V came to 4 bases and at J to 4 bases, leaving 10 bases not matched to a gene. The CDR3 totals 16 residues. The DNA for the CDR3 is TGTGCCAGCAGCCCACACCGGGACAGGGAGTCAGATACGCAGTATTTT. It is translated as CASSPHRDRESDTQYF.

The CDR3 protein is CASSQGAGGATGELFF. The CDR3 DNA reads as TGTGCCAGCAGCCAGGGAGCGGGGGGTGCCACCGGGGAGCTGTTTTTT. The chain is built from TRBV4-2 and TRBJ2-2; TRBD2 agrees at 9 bases. The CDR3 totals 16 residues. The V gene's germline CDR1 is LGHNA and CDR2 YNFKEQ. V shed 3 bases and J 4 bases; nucleotides not matched to a gene: 6.

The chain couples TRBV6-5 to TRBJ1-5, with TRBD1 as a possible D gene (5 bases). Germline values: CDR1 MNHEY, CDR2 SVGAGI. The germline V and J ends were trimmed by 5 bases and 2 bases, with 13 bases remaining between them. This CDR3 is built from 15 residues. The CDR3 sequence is CASSRGGEGNQPQHF. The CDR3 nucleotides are TGTGCCAGCAGTAGGGGAGGGGAGGGCAATCAGCCCCAGCATTTT.

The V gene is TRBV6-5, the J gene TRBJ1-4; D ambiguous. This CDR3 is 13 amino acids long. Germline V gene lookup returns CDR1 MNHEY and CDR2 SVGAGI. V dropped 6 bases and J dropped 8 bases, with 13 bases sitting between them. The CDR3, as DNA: TGTGCCAGCAGGGGGAGGGAGGGCGAAAAACTGTTTTTT. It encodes CASRGREGEKLFF.

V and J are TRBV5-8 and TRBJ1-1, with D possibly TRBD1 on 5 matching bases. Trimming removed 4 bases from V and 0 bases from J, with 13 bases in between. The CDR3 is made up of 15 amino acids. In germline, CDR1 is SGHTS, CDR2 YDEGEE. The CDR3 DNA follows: TGTGCCAGCAGCCCGGGGGGACGGCTGAACACTGAAGCTTTCTTT. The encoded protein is CASSPGGRLNTEAFF.

The CDR3 here is CAWSPHQGAGSPLHF. The CDR3 DNA is TGTGCCTGGAGTCCCCACCAGGGGGCAGGGTCACCCCTCCACTTT. This chain uses TRBV30 with TRBJ1-6; TRBD1 matches 8 bases. CDR1 is GTSNPN and CDR2 is SVGIG in the germline V gene (reference sequence). This CDR3 has 15 amino acids. Losses at the gene ends were 2 bases for V and 10 bases for J; bases not matched to a gene: 10. The full variable domain, rest sourced from reference TRBV30 and TRBJ1-6, is SQTIHQWPATLVQPVGSPLSLECTVEGTSNPNLYWYRQAAGRGLQLLFYSVGIGQISSEVPQNLSASRPQDRQFILSSKKLLLSDSGFYLCAWSPHQGAGSPLHFGNGTRLTVT.

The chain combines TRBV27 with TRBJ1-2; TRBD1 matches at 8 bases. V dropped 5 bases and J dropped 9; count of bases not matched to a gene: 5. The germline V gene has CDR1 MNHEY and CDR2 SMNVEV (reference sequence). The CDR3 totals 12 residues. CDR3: CASSPDRGRYTF. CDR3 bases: TGTGCCAGCAGTCCCGACAGGGGCCGCTACACCTTC.

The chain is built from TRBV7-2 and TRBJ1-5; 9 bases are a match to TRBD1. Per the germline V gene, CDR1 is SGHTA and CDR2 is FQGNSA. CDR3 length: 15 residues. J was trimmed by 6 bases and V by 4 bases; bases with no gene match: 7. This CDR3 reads CASSSSGTGSQPQHF. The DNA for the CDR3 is TGTGCCAGCAGCTCATCGGGGACAGGGAGTCAGCCCCAGCATTTT.

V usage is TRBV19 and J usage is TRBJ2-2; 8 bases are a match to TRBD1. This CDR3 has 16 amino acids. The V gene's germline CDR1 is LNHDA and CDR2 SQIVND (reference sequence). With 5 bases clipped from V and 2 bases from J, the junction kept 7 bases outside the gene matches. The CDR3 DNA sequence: TGTGCCAGTAGTTTCACCGGGACAGGAAACACCGGGGAGCTGTTTTTT. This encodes CASSFTGTGNTGELFF.

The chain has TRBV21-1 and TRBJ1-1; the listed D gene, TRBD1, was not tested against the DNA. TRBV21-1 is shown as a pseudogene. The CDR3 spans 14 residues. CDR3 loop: CASSKGGGDTEAFF. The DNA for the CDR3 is TGTGCCAGCAGCAAAGGAGGGGGTGACACTGAAGCTTTCTTT.

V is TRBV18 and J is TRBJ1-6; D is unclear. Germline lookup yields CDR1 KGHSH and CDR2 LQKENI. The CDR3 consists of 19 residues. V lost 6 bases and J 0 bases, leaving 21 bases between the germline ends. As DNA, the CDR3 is TGTGCCAGCTCGCCGAATCAAGTGACACCCTTCTCCTATAATTCACCCCTCCACTTT. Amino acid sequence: CASSPNQVTPFSYNSPLHF.

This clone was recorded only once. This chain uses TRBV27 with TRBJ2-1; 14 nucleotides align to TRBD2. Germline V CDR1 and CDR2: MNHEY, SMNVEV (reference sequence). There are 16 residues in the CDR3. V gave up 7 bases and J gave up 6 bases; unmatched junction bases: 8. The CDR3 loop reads CASKGTSGSAANEQFF. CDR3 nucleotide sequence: TGTGCCAGCAAAGGGACTAGCGGGAGCGCGGCCAATGAGCAGTTCTTC.